This entry lists 21 T cell receptor beta chains sequenced from one sample in a study of T cells expressing NK-cell markers. Reprocessing the 5' RACE reads, TCRdb reports a single entry for every CDR3 protein and omits DNA. The repertoire table contains roughly 180,000 distinct CDR3 sequences. Sequenced material: blood T cells: a sorted CD56 or NKG2C T cell subset, CD4+ or CD8+ T cells, or bulk PBMC T cells (not recorded which). The receptors here all came from a woman aged 18 to 69 in good health.

This sequence joins TRBV20-1 and TRBJ2-3; the D gene TCRdb calls, TRBD1, cannot be checked with no DNA. The CDR3 runs 15 residues. Germline CDR1 is DFQATT and CDR2 is SNEGSKA (reference sequence). The CDR3: CSARRFRGQGDTQYF.

This chain joins TRBV2 and TRBJ2-7. CDR3 length: 14 residues. The germline CDR1 and CDR2 sequences are SNHLY and FYNNEI. The CDR3 sequence: CASRPTGSSYEQYF.

This chain uses TRBV2 with TRBJ2-6. Per germline, CDR1 SNHLY and CDR2 FYNNEI. The CDR3 is 15 residues long. Here the CDR3 reads CASIVGSSGANVLTF.

The CDR3 loop is CASSPLPFNEQFF. V usage is TRBV18 and J usage is TRBJ2-1. There are 13 residues in the CDR3. The germline V gene has CDR1 KGHSH and CDR2 LQKENI.

This chain links TRBV7-8 with TRBJ1-1; checking the TCRdb D call of TRBD1 is not possible without DNA. This CDR3 has 15 residues. Germline loops: CDR1 SGHVS, CDR2 FQNEAQ. The CDR3 sequence: CASSSEGQGGTEAFF.

The rearrangement joins TRBV12-3 or TRBV12-4 to TRBJ1-1; TCRdb indicates TRBD1, and absent DNA this call remains unverified. This CDR3 is 15 amino acids long. The CDR3 sequence is CASSLGFGGLGEAFF.

This chain connects TRBV4-2 to TRBJ1-1; the TCRdb call, TRBD1, lacks DNA for checking. This CDR3 comprises 15 residues. Germline V CDR1 and CDR2: LGHNA, YNFKEQ. The CDR3 sequence: CASSHDTGTDTEAFF.

The V gene is TRBV20-1, the J gene TRBJ1-6; there is no DNA to check the TCRdb D call of TRBD1. The CDR3 has 15 amino acids. Germline lookup yields CDR1 DFQATT and CDR2 SNEGSKA (reference sequence). The CDR3 sequence is CSAKSRELRNSPLHF.

The chain couples TRBV5-1 to TRBJ2-5; as DNA is missing, the TRBD2 call by TCRdb cannot be tested. The CDR3 sequence is 16 residues long. Germline CDR1 is SGHRS and CDR2 is YFSETQ. Here the CDR3 reads CASSLNSGGDQETQYF.

The chain combines TRBV12-3 or TRBV12-4 with TRBJ2-1; TCRdb's D gene call, TRBD2, goes unchecked for lack of DNA. The CDR3 extends over 15 amino acids. CDR3 sequence reads: CASSLASGSYNEQFF.

V gene TRBV20-1 combines with J gene TRBJ1-6. The germline CDR1 and CDR2 sequences are DFQATT and SNEGSKA (reference sequence). This CDR3 has 14 amino acids. This CDR3 is CSAPEEGYNSPLHF.

The chain joins TRBV20-1 to TRBJ2-2; absent DNA, TCRdb's TRBD1 call cannot be checked. This CDR3 spans 14 amino acids. The germline V gene has CDR1 DFQATT and CDR2 SNEGSKA (reference sequence). The CDR3 reads CSARDRGVTGELFF.

The CDR3 here is CASSPQGQMNTEAFF. The genes are TRBV18 and TRBJ1-1. The CDR3 is made up of 15 amino acids. Looked up from germline, CDR1 is KGHSH and CDR2 is LQKENI.

The chain links TRBV7-3 to TRBJ2-1; without DNA, the TCRdb call of TRBD2 cannot be checked. There are 13 residues in the CDR3. Germline V gene sequence: CDR1 SGHTA, CDR2 FQGTGA. CDR3 sequence: CASSKGLADEQFF.

V and J are TRBV20-1 and TRBJ2-1; TCRdb's assignment of TRBD2 cannot be checked, as there is no DNA. The CDR3 runs 14 residues. Germline values: CDR1 DFQATT, CDR2 SNEGSKA (reference sequence). CDR3 in amino acids: CSALGTSGTNEQFF.

CDR3 loop: CASSEAPPGQGVDEQFF. V and J are TRBV2 and TRBJ2-1; as DNA is missing, the TRBD1 call by TCRdb cannot be tested. The germline V gene encodes CDR1 SNHLY and CDR2 FYNNEI. The CDR3 runs to 17 residues.

V gene TRBV29-1 combines with J gene TRBJ1-5. Per germline, CDR1 SQVTM and CDR2 ANQGSEA. The CDR3 is 13 amino acids. The CDR3 region is CSVASDSNQPQHF. Full variable domain (rest looked up from reference TRBV29-1 and TRBJ1-5): SAVISQKPSRDICQRGTSLTIQCQVDSQVTMMFWYRQQPGQSLTLIATANQGSEATYESGFVIDKFPISRPNLTFSTLTVSNMSPEDSSIYLCSVASDSNQPQHFGDGTRLSIL.

The CDR3 region is CASSQGSGRVGQYF. The chain carries TRBV3-1 and TRBJ2-5; TCRdb names TRBD2, which stays unverified in the absence of DNA. Germline CDR1 is LGHDT and CDR2 is YNNKEL (reference sequence). CDR3 length: 14 residues.

The rearrangement joins TRBV20-1 to TRBJ2-7; TCRdb selects TRBD1, and the lack of DNA leaves this call unchecked. There are 14 residues in the CDR3. CDR1 and CDR2 (germline): DFQATT, SNEGSKA (reference sequence). Here the CDR3 reads CSARETGGRFEQYF.

CDR3 region: CASSQGLASYEQYF. This chain joins TRBV3-1 and TRBJ2-7; TCRdb outputs TRBD2, but without DNA this stays unchecked. The CDR3 is 14 amino acids. Germline V lookup: CDR1 LGHDT, CDR2 YNNKEL (reference sequence).

V gene TRBV11-2 combines with J gene TRBJ2-1; TCRdb's D call, TRBD2, is unchecked because there is no DNA. Per germline, CDR1 SGHAT and CDR2 FQNNGV. The CDR3 is made up of 14 amino acids. CDR3 sequence reads: CASSQGTSNNEQFF.